The 15 T cell receptor beta chains below all came from one sample that was sequenced in a study of blood T cell repertoires in COVID-19. Repertoires were generated with immunoSEQ multiplex PCR, while TCRdb's copy carries only in-frame clones and drops some. The sample shows over 150,000 clones, approximately 89% of them seen only once. Input material: PBMCs or T cells enriched from blood (not recorded which). The receptors were sampled from a man aged 35 to 55 who had recovered from COVID-19.

The V gene is TRBV11-1, the J gene TRBJ2-3, with 11 bases fitting TRBD2. CDR1 SGHAT and CDR2 FQDESV come from the germline V gene (reference sequence). With V trimmed by 1 base and J by 6 bases, 6 bases remained unmatched. The CDR3 runs to 16 residues. DNA of the CDR3: TGTGCCAGCAGCTTAGAATTAGCGGGGGGGCCTGATACGCAGTATTTT. It specifies CASSLELAGGPDTQYF.

The rearrangement joins TRBV5-1 to TRBJ2-1, with TRBD1 matching 7 bases. The length of the CDR3 is 17 residues. Trimming at V came to 2 bases and at J to 5 bases, leaving 13 bases not matched to a gene. Germline V gives CDR1 SGHRS, CDR2 YFSETQ. CDR3 protein: CASSFIGQGQKDNEQFF. In DNA, the CDR3 is TGCGCCAGCAGCTTTATAGGCCAGGGACAGAAAGACAATGAGCAGTTCTTC.

The genes are TRBV19 and TRBJ2-1; 8 bases map to TRBD2. V shed 7 bases, J shed 5 bases, and the junction held 13 bases outside the gene matches. This CDR3 region has 16 residues. Germline V gives CDR1 LNHDA, CDR2 SQIVND (reference sequence). The CDR3 DNA reads as TGTGCCAGTAACCCCGGGAGCGGGGGCCGAGACAATGAGCAGTTCTTC. It is translated as CASNPGSGGRDNEQFF.

This clone was seen more than once but under ten times. This chain joins TRBV9 and TRBJ1-2; D unresolved. The V and J ends lost 0 bases and 0 bases respectively, with 9 bases between them. The CDR3 spans 15 residues. Looked up from germline, CDR1 is SGDLS and CDR2 is YYNGEE. In DNA form, the CDR3 reads TGTGCCAGCAGCGTAGAGGGAGCGACTAACTATGGCTACACCTTC. This translates into CASSVEGATNYGYTF.

This chain uses TRBV7-2 with TRBJ1-1; no clear D. The CDR3 totals 13 residues. Germline V gene lookup returns CDR1 SGHTA and CDR2 FQGNSA. V lost 1 base, J lost 7 bases, and 10 bases lay in between. The CDR3 sequence is CASSLGTSGEAFF. The DNA of the CDR3 is TGTGCCAGCAGCTTAGGGACCAGCGGTGAAGCTTTCTTT. The whole variable domain, filled in from reference TRBV7-2 and TRBJ1-1, reads GAGVSQSPSNKVTEKGKDVELRCDPISGHTALYWYRQSLGQGLEFLIYFQGNSAPDKSGLPSDRFSAERTGGSVSTLTIQRTQQEDSAVYLCASSLGTSGEAFFGQGTRLTVV.

The J gene is TRBJ1-6, the V gene TRBV9, with 8 bases lining up with TRBD1. The germline V gene has CDR1 SGDLS and CDR2 YYNGEE. The V gene end was trimmed by 3 bases and the J gene end by 6 bases; junction bases not matched to a gene: 5. The CDR3 extends over 15 amino acids. CDR3: CASSAGQGPNSPLHF. CDR3 in DNA: TGTGCCAGCAGCGCCGGACAGGGTCCTAATTCACCCCTCCACTTT.

The chain carries TRBV5-1 and TRBJ2-5, with 10 positions matching TRBD2. The length of the CDR3 is 17 residues. The trim removed 0 bases at V and 1 base at J, leaving 6 bases unmatched. The germline V gene has CDR1 SGHRS and CDR2 YFSETQ. CDR3 amino acids: CASSLDFLAGAQETQYF. As DNA, the CDR3 is TGCGCCAGCAGCTTGGACTTTCTAGCGGGGGCCCAAGAGACCCAGTACTTC.

This rearrangement joins TRBV19 to TRBJ1-2; D is unclear. This CDR3 is built from 14 residues. In germline, CDR1 is LNHDA, CDR2 SQIVND (reference sequence). The germline V and J ends were trimmed by 3 bases and 1 base, with 9 bases remaining between them. CDR3: CASSIYGDNYGYTF. In DNA form, the CDR3 reads TGTGCCAGTAGTATTTACGGGGATAACTATGGCTACACCTTC.

V usage is TRBV6-5 and J usage is TRBJ1-1; D is possibly TRBD1 (5 bases). Germline V lookup: CDR1 MNHEY, CDR2 SVGAGI. Trimming removed 6 bases from V and 0 bases from J, with 8 bases in between. The CDR3 is made up of 13 amino acids. Here the CDR3 DNA reads TGTGCCAGCAGCGACAGCATGAACACTGAAGCTTTCTTT. Protein sequence: CASSDSMNTEAFF.

The V and J genes are TRBV9 and TRBJ1-1; maybe TRBD1 (6 bases). The length of the CDR3 is 15 residues. The V gene's germline CDR1 is SGDLS and CDR2 YYNGEE. V was shortened by 3 bases and J by 1 base, with 13 bases between the two germline ends. CDR3 amino acids: CASSAAGTPNTEAFF. The CDR3 region has the DNA TGTGCCAGCAGCGCGGCCGGGACACCGAACACTGAAGCTTTCTTT.

This clone was picked up a small number of times. The chain has TRBV11-3 and TRBJ2-5; 9 bases are a match to TRBD2. This CDR3 has 13 residues. With V trimmed by 4 bases and J by 4 bases, 1 base remained unmatched. Germline V gene data show CDR1 as SGHNT and CDR2 as YENEEA. The chain's CDR3 is CASSSLAGETQYF. The CDR3 bases are TGTGCCAGCAGCTCACTAGCGGGAGAGACCCAGTACTTC.

In DNA form, the CDR3 reads TGTGCCTGGACCCCGGACAGGGCCCACTTGGGTTTCTTT. Translation gives CAWTPDRAHLGFF. V and J are TRBV30 and TRBJ1-1, with 8 bases that match TRBD1. The V gene's germline CDR1 is GTSNPN and CDR2 SVGIG (reference sequence). This CDR3 spans 13 amino acids. V was clipped by 4 bases and J by 13 bases; unmatched bases: 14. The full variable domain, its missing parts supplied by reference TRBV30 and TRBJ1-1, is SQTIHQWPATLVQPVGSPLSLECTVEGTSNPNLYWYRQAAGRGLQLLFYSVGIGQISSEVPQNLSASRPQDRQFILSSKKLLLSDSGFYLCAWTPDRAHLGFFGQGTRLTVV.

The chain joins TRBV11-2 to TRBJ1-4; weak D call: TRBD1 (5 bases). Trimming removed 5 bases at V and 8 bases at J, with 15 bases between. The CDR3 runs 14 residues. Looked up from germline, CDR1 is SGHAT and CDR2 is FQNNGV. CDR3 sequence (DNA): TGTGCCAGCAGCCCAGGGTTGAAGGAAGAAAAACTGTTTTTT. Its protein is CASSPGLKEEKLFF.

The chain couples TRBV27 to TRBJ2-1; 7 nucleotides agree with TRBD1. J lost 0 bases, V lost 4 bases, and 6 bases had no gene match. Germline-derived CDR1 and CDR2 are MNHEY and SMNVEV (reference sequence). This CDR3 is 16 amino acids long. The CDR3, as DNA: TGTGCCAGCAGTTGGGACAGTCTAGGCTCCTACAATGAGCAGTTCTTC. It specifies CASSWDSLGSYNEQFF.

V is TRBV5-6 and J is TRBJ2-2; TRBD2 might be the D (6 bases). The germline CDR1 and CDR2 sequences are SGHDT and YYEEEE. The V end was cut by 2 bases, the J end by 3 bases, with 17 bases between. This CDR3 has 17 amino acids. CDR3 residues: CASSLGVGGTYTGELFF. DNA for the CDR3: TGTGCCAGCAGCTTAGGTGTTGGGGGGACGTACACCGGGGAGCTGTTTTTT.